The 3 T cell receptor beta chains below were found in one sample sequenced in a study of STAT5B mutations in CD4+ large granular lymphocyte leukemia. Profiling relied on immunoSEQ multiplex PCR, and the TCRdb table lists in-frame clones only, not all of them. The table lists 4,500 to 6,000 clones, around 77% of them singletons. Sequences were obtained from PBMCs. Source of these receptors: a man older than 75 with CD4+ T-cell large granular lymphocyte leukemia.

The chain uses TRBV19 and TRBJ1-1; TRBD1 agrees at 7 bases. Losses at the gene ends were 6 bases for V and 4 bases for J; bases not matched to a gene: 5. This CDR3 contains 13 residues. Germline V gives CDR1 LNHDA, CDR2 SQIVND (reference sequence). The CDR3 coding sequence is TGTGCCAGTAGCCCCACAGGGGCCACTGAAGCTTTCTTT. Protein: CASSPTGATEAFF.

The chain is built from TRBV7-3 and TRBJ2-7; perhaps TRBD2 as D (6 bases). CDR3 length: 13 amino acids. Germline lookup yields CDR1 SGHTA and CDR2 FQGTGA. V was cut by 6 bases and J by 5 bases, with 14 bases left in between. DNA of the CDR3: TGTGCCAGCAGTCACACCGGAGGGGACGAGCAGTACTTC. Residues: CASSHTGGDEQYF.

The chain employs TRBV6-1 and TRBJ2-5; maybe TRBD1 (5 bases). The CDR3 sequence is 12 residues long. The germline V gene has CDR1 MNHNS and CDR2 SASEGT. The V and J ends lost 7 bases and 2 bases respectively, with 8 bases between them. The CDR3 reads CASMGQQETQYF. The CDR3, as DNA: TGTGCCAGCATGGGGCAGCAAGAGACCCAGTACTTC.